This T cell receptor (beta chain) was sequenced for a study of blood T cell repertoires in COVID-19. Original data processing: Amplification of reference gene primers provided the estimated nucleated cell counts. Only in-frame clones appear in the TCRdb table, and some are missing; sequencing was by immunoSEQ multiplex PCR. V and J calls and clone size are given by that table; D and trimming were obtained from the DNA. The sample includes approximately 400,000 clones, 80% to 90% of them seen just once. This receptor was taken from a young man who had recovered from COVID-19. Sequenced: PBMCs or T cells enriched from blood (not recorded which).

The CDR3 loop reads CASRSEGGYTF. In DNA form, the CDR3 reads TGTGCCAGCAGATCGGAGGGTGGCTACACCTTC. This chain links TRBV6-5 with TRBJ1-2; no definite D call. Germline V gives CDR1 MNHEY, CDR2 SVGAGI. The V end lost 6 bases, the J end lost 7 bases, and 9 bases lay between the germline ends. The CDR3 extends over 11 amino acids.